This entry lists 2 T cell receptor beta chains sequenced from one sample in a study of blood T cells in healthy people across ages. Alongside a J-beta primer mix, a sample-barcoded 5' primer served in a second PCR lasting about 7 to 11 cycles. TCRdb recomputed calls from the 5' RACE reads with MiXCR, one row per CDR3 protein. The sample shows approximately 800,000 distinct CDR3 sequences, 25% to 30% of them seen only once. These data also formed part of another study, on T cells of mothers and their children.

The sequenced material came from blood. The receptors derive from a boy aged 5-17 years in good health.

The V gene is TRBV6-6, the J gene TRBJ2-5; 8 bases map to TRBD1. The V and J ends lost 5 bases and 7 bases, in that order; junction bases with no gene match: 12. The CDR3 spans 15 residues. Per the germline V gene, CDR1 is MNHNY and CDR2 is SVGAGI (reference sequence). CDR3: CASSKDRVGIGTQYF. The CDR3 DNA reads TGTGCCAGCAGTAAGGACAGGGTGGGGATAGGGACCCAGTACTTC.

V is TRBV20-1 and J is TRBJ2-5; 7 bases are a match to TRBD1. The DNA end lines up better with TRBJ2-1; the J call may be wrong. The CDR3 consists of 15 residues. The germline V gene encodes CDR1 DFQATT and CDR2 SNEGSKA (reference sequence). This chain's CDR3 is CSAREVTGYNNEQFF. The CDR3 nucleotides read TGCAGTGCTAGAGAGGTGACAGGGTACAACAATGAGCAGTTCTTC.